The entry below describes one TCR beta chain. This receptor's antigen is unknown. No base quality information exists; no much larger clone differs at one position. Based on the germline V gene, the CDR1 and CDR2 sequences are SNHLY and FYNNEI. The V and J ends are trimmed by 3 bases and 2 bases, leaving 14 bases between them. The CDR3 runs 15 residues from the cysteine to the phenylalanine. Only the CDR3 part of the read is kept: 45 bases, read in frame from the first base. The trial excluded patients who had a history of autoimmune disease or who were on systemic immunosuppression. Peripheral blood for TCR sequencing was collected from all dose cohorts at baseline, on cycle 4 day 1, and on cycle 7 day 1. Samples were obtained from an open-label, multicenter, first-in-human phase I dose-escalation trial of ivuxolimab. Adults with locally advanced or metastatic melanoma, renal cell, hepatocellular, or head and neck squamous cell carcinoma were enrolled in the trial. CD4+ and CD8+ T cells were sorted separately from peripheral blood before TCR sequencing.

For sequencing of the TCRbeta CDR3 region, genomic DNA was extracted from the sorted cells. The immunoSEQ Assay was used to sequence the TCRbeta CDR3 regions. Sourced from immuneACCESS, this table was stored by TCRdb with only in-frame sequences that have V and J called. A share of the clones is absent; for the studies checked, an unresolved V gene accounts for under half, and the remainder has no known explanation. Counted in this sample were roughly 12,000 clones; 65% to 75% of them appeared once. The leading ten clones occupy 28% of the sample. This sample is drawn from a study of OX40 agonist ivuxolimab in advanced cancers. Broadly, across the study: The costimulatory receptor OX40 (CD134) was targeted by ivuxolimab, a fully human IgG2 agonistic monoclonal antibody. Intravenous ivuxolimab was administered to patients every 2 weeks at six dose levels: 0.01, 0.1, 0.3, 1.5, 3 and 10 mg/kg. Among the 50 to 55 dose-escalation patients, around 19 had hepatocellular carcinoma, 15 melanoma, 9 renal cell carcinoma and 9 head and neck cancer. In the dose-escalation cohort, more than 80% of patients were male, and the mean age was 60 years with a range of roughly 20 to 80. Prior anti-PD-1, anti-PD-L1 or anti-CTLA-4 therapy was permitted, and about two fifths of dose-escalation patients had received checkpoint inhibitors. Partial responses occurred in three dose-escalation patients, of whom one had hepatocellular carcinoma and two had cutaneous melanoma. Peripheral TCRbeta sequencing aimed to test whether ivuxolimab altered TCR sequence diversity and caused clonal T-cell expansion. The paper covers the monotherapy dose-escalation part of the phase I ivuxolimab trial, which included N ≈ 50 patients. Study-level results and caveats: At doses from 0.1 to 3.0 mg/kg, clonal expansion was seen in both CD4+ and CD8+ blood T cells between baseline and week 6. After ivuxolimab, more expanded clones were found on average in CD8+ T cells than in CD4+ T cells. The antigen specificity of the clonally expanded peripheral T cells was not determined. Low levels of normalized T-cell clonal expansion were also seen in some nonresponding patients. In the 0.1-3.0 mg/kg groups, partial responders had among the lowest normalized peripheral clonal expansion, particularly in CD8+ T cells.

This chain joins TRBV2 to TRBJ2-7; a confident D gene designation cannot be given. The input for sequencing was CD4+ or CD8+ T cells sorted from blood, taken in a trial of the OX40 agonist ivuxolimab. The sequence derives from an adult with an advanced solid tumor such as melanoma, head and neck, liver or kidney cancer. The CDR3 corresponds to CASSEGSRAPYEQYF. The sequenced DNA: TGTGCCAGCAGTGAGGGGTCTCGCGCACCCTACGAGCAGTACTTC.